This is a list of T cell receptor beta chains from one sample in a study of blood T cells in healthy people across ages. TCRdb analysed the 5' RACE reads with MiXCR anew, one entry per CDR3 protein. Here the sample spans 800,000 or so distinct CDR3 sequences, around 25% being singletons. The sample was also linked to a second study, of T cells of mothers and their children.

The specimen was blood. All receptors derive from a boy aged 10-17 years in good health. Each CDR3 is given with its conserved first and last residue. A D gene is named only where the DNA matches it firmly. Not every row has a clone size; where given, it reads once, few, many or a size class.

j_call d_call clone_size v_call cdr3_aa cdr3_nt
TRBJ2-7 TRBD2 . TRBV6-2/TRBV6-3 CASSPMGLAGGPREQYF TGTGCCAGCAGTCCGATGGGACTAGCGGGAGGGCCGAGAGAGCAGTACTTC
TRBJ1-6 . few TRBV29-1 CSVVLEGSYNSPLHF TGCAGCGTTGTGTTGGAAGGCTCCTATAATTCACCCCTCCACTTT
TRBJ2-5 . few TRBV5-1 CASSSPGAGETQYF TGCGCCAGCAGCTCTCCGGGGGCGGGTGAGACCCAGTACTTC
TRBJ1-4 . . TRBV5-4 CASSNWGATNEKLFF TGTGCCAGCAGCAACTGGGGTGCCACTAATGAAAAACTGTTTTTT
TRBJ2-5 . few TRBV15 CATSRESGEKTQYF TGTGCCACCAGCAGAGAATCAGGGGAGAAGACCCAGTACTTC
TRBJ1-1 . many TRBV28 CASENRPNTEAFF TGTGCCAGCGAGAACAGGCCGAACACTGAAGCTTTCTTT
TRBJ2-7 TRBD2 . TRBV12-3/TRBV12-4 CASSLVLRWASGGRSYEQYF TGTGCCAGCAGTTTGGTTCTCCGCTGGGCTAGCGGGGGCCGTTCCTACGAGCAGTACTTC
TRBJ1-1 . few TRBV12-3/TRBV12-4 CASSLSARGEAFF TGTGCCAGCAGTTTATCGGCACGGGGCGAAGCTTTCTTT
TRBJ2-7 . few TRBV7-2 CASSPAAGLSCEQYF TGTGCCAGCAGCCCGGCAGCGGGTCTCTCCTGCGAGCAGTACTTC
TRBJ2-1 TRBD2 few TRBV29-1 CSVEETSGRYNEQFF TGCAGCGTCGAAGAGACTAGCGGAAGATACAATGAGCAGTTCTTC
TRBJ2-7 . . TRBV18 CASSRSEGIEQYF TGTGCCAGCTCACGATCCGAGGGGATCGAGCAGTACTTC
TRBJ2-7 . many TRBV29-1 CSVGERRYEQYF TGCAGCGTCGGAGAAAGGAGATACGAGCAGTACTTC
TRBJ2-1 TRBD1 few TRBV11-2 CASSLGQGVSYNEQFF TGTGCCAGCAGCTTGGGACAGGGGGTCTCCTACAATGAGCAGTTCTTC
TRBJ1-1 . few TRBV3-1 CASSQDQRGAETEAFF TGTGCCAGCAGCCAAGATCAGAGAGGAGCGGAAACTGAAGCTTTCTTT
TRBJ1-4 . few TRBV7-9 CASSSRTDATNEKLFF TGTGCCAGCAGCTCCCGGACGGATGCAACTAATGAAAAACTGTTTTTT
TRBJ2-1 . few TRBV7-9 CASSLTDWSNEQFF TGTGCCAGCAGCTTAACGGACTGGAGCAATGAGCAGTTCTTC
TRBJ2-1 . few TRBV3-1 CASSQEEYRVSYNEQFF TGTGCCAGCAGCCAGGAAGAATACAGGGTTTCTTACAATGAGCAGTTCTTC
TRBJ1-2 . . TRBV7-2 CASSLGQGLNYGYTF TGTGCCAGCAGCTTAGGGCAGGGGCTAAACTATGGCTACACCTTC
TRBJ2-1 TRBD2 . TRBV6-5 CASSYGTSGRAQQFF TGTGCCAGCAGTTACGGGACTAGCGGGAGGGCCCAGCAGTTCTTC
TRBJ2-1 TRBD1 . TRBV6-2/TRBV6-3 CASSFWGQDYNEQFF TGTGCCAGCAGTTTTTGGGGACAGGACTACAATGAGCAGTTCTTC
TRBJ1-4 . . TRBV7-2 CASSLAAATNEKLFF TGTGCCAGCAGCTTAGCGGCAGCAACTAATGAAAAACTGTTTTTT
TRBJ2-7 TRBD2 . TRBV24-1 CATHGAAGGREQYF TGTGCCACCCATGGAGCAGCGGGAGGCCGGGAGCAGTACTTC
TRBJ1-4 . few TRBV7-2 CASSADSPNEKLFF TGTGCCAGCAGCGCCGACAGCCCTAATGAAAAACTGTTTTTT
TRBJ1-4 TRBD1 . TRBV19 CASSMPGQGNRTNEKLFF TGTGCCAGTAGTATGCCGGGACAGGGGAATCGGACTAATGAAAAACTGTTTTTT
TRBJ2-5 . few TRBV7-2 CASSLWQSPETQYF TGTGCCAGCAGCTTATGGCAGTCCCCAGAGACCCAGTACTTC
TRBJ2-7 . few TRBV20-1 CSASPYYRVSEQYF TGCAGTGCTAGTCCATACTACAGGGTATCCGAGCAGTACTTC
TRBJ2-7 . many TRBV12-3/TRBV12-4 CASSRGEAGDYEQYF TGTGCCAGCAGCAGGGGGGAAGCGGGGGACTACGAGCAGTACTTC
TRBJ1-5 TRBD1 . TRBV7-2 CASRASDRGLGQPQHF TGTGCCAGCAGGGCATCGGACAGGGGGCTGGGTCAGCCCCAGCATTTT
TRBJ2-3 . . TRBV7-3 CASSLSRATDTQYF TGTGCCAGCAGCTTATCAAGGGCCACAGATACGCAGTATTTT